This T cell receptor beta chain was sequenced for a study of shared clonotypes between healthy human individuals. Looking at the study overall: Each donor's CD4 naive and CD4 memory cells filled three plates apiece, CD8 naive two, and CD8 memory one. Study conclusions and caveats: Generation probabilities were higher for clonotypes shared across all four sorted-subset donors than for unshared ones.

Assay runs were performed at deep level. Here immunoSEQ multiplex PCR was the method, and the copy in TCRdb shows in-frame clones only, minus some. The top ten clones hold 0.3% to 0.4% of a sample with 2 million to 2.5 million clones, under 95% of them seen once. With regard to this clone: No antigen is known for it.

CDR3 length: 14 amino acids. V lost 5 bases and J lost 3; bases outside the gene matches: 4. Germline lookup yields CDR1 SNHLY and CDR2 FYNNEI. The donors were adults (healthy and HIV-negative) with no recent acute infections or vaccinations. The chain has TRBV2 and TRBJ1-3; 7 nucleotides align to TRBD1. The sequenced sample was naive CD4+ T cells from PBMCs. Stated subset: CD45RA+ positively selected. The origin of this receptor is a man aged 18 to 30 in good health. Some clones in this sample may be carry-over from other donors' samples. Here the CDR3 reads CASSNDRDGNTIYF. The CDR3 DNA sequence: TGTGCCAGCAGTAACGACAGGGATGGAAACACCATATATTTT.